The TCR beta chain under discussion was sequenced for a study of T cells after yellow fever vaccination. At the level of the study: Fractions of low cell number were prepared using SMART-Seq v4 Ultra Low Input.

Whole-study results and caveats: Post-booster repertoires contained most primary-vaccination clones again (approximately 95% CD4, 85% to 90% CD8). Abundant clonotypes from the bulk population could have been carried over as contaminants into FACS-sorted repertoires.

CDR3 length: 13 amino acids. The V segment lost 6 bases and the J segment 5 bases; nucleotides outside the gene matches: 4. CDR1 is MDHEN and CDR2 is SYDVKM in the germline V gene. For TCR, cDNA came from 5'RACE template switching, which added a universal primer site and UMIs. TCRdb itself ran the 5' RACE reads through MiXCR, one entry per CDR3 protein. This sample has roughly 68,000 distinct CDR3 sequences, with over 6% found just once. This clonotype showed up many times. What it recognizes is unknown. Sequenced here: CD8+ T cells sorted from PBMCs, sampled about 41 days after the first yellow fever vaccination. The origin of this receptor is a man in his late teens or twenties who received the YFV17D yellow fever vaccine. The chain carries TRBV28 and TRBJ1-1; 9 bases map to TRBD1. In DNA form, the CDR3 reads TGTGCCAGCAGGGGACAGGGCCGAACTGAAGCTTTCTTT. Translated, it gives CASRGQGRTEAFF.